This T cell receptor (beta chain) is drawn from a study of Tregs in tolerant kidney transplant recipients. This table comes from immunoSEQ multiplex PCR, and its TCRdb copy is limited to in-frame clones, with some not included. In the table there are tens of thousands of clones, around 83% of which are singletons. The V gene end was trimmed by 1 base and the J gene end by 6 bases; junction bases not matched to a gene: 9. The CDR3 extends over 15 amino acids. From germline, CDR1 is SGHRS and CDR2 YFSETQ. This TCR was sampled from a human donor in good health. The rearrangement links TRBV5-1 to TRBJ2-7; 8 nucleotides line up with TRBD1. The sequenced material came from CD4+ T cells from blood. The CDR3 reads CASSLPRQGRREQYF. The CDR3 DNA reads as TGCGCCAGCAGCTTGCCTAGACAGGGGAGGCGCGAGCAGTACTTC.